This paragraph covers one T cell receptor beta chain sequence. The data belong to a study of shared clonotypes between healthy human individuals. TCRdb's copy holds only in-frame clones and misses some; the assay was immunoSEQ multiplex PCR. The sample lists some 1,100,000 clones, around 82% occurring once. This CDR3 has 18 amino acids. V lost 0 bases and J 3 bases, leaving 22 bases between the germline ends. Germline V gives CDR1 SGHRS, CDR2 YFSETQ. The chain has TRBV5-1 and TRBJ2-7; D may match TRBD1 or TRBD2 (6 bases each). The source material was memory CD4+ T cells from PBMCs. The subset denotes: CD45RA-negative fraction. This TCR was sampled from a man aged 18 to 35 in good health. Some clones in this sample may be carry-over from other donors' samples. CDR3 protein: CASSLAQGRTPINYEQYF. The DNA of the CDR3 is TGCGCCAGCAGCTTGGCGCAGGGGAGGACCCCGATCAACTACGAGCAGTACTTC. The full variable domain, completed using reference TRBV5-1 and TRBJ2-7, is KAGVTQTPRYLIKTRGQQVTLSCSPISGHRSVSWYQQTPGQGLQFLFEYFSETQRNKGNFPGRFSGRQFSNSRSEMNVSTLELGDSALYLCASSLAQGRTPINYEQYFGPGTRLTVT.